This TCR beta chain was obtained from a study of Ad26.COV2.S vaccination and SARS-CoV-2 variants. The V end was cut by 5 bases, the J end by 3 bases, with 16 bases between. Germline CDR1 is SGHTA and CDR2 is FQGNSA. This CDR3 region has 16 residues. Profiled with immunoSEQ multiplex PCR; TCRdb holds only in-frame clones, not every one. Among more than 300,000 clones listed, 80% to 90% were seen once. The treatment denotes: 19 received Ad26.COV2.S at low or high dose, single or two shots; about 5 received placebo; per-sample allocation not given. Each sample was drawn 63 days after the first injection (of vaccine or placebo).

V and J are TRBV7-2 and TRBJ2-2; D possibly uses TRBD1 or TRBD2 (5 bases each). The source was peripheral blood, collected in a trial of Ad26.COV2.S vaccine versus placebo. The TCR was taken from a person between 18 and 59 years old who received the Ad26.COV2.S COVID-19 vaccine or a placebo. The CDR3 here is CASSPYPGTYTGELFF. The CDR3 DNA reads TGTGCCAGCAGCCCGTACCCCGGGACCTACACCGGGGAGCTGTTTTTT.